This T cell receptor beta chain was captured by sequencing in a study of T cell responses to AZD1222 COVID-19 vaccine. The study, taken as a whole, reports: At baseline, just 5 or 6 AZD1222 recipients tested seropositive. Donors were chiefly white British, with a greater number of females, and clonal diversity was perhaps underestimated. Receipt of two AZD1222 doses was followed by a rise in Spike-specific TCR breadth and depth. Regions 160-218 and 743-854 held dominance among vaccine-associated CD4 TCRs, which spanned spike.

Only in-frame clones appear in the TCRdb table, and some are missing; sequencing was by immunoSEQ multiplex PCR. The data show more than 95,000 clones, with about nine tenths seen just once and 45% held by the top ten. Germline V gene lookup returns CDR1 MNHEY and CDR2 SMNVEV (reference sequence). Losses at the gene ends were 6 bases for V and 2 bases for J; bases not matched to a gene: 5. The CDR3 is 15 amino acids. With regard to this clone: The antigen remains undetermined.

The clonotype comes from an adult in good health. The rearrangement links TRBV27 to TRBJ2-2, with 8 bases matching TRBD1. The material sequenced was peripheral blood, taken on day 0 of AZD1222 vaccination. DNA of the CDR3: TGTGCCAGCAGAAGACAGGGGATTAACACCGGGGAGCTGTTTTTT. Protein: CASRRQGINTGELFF.